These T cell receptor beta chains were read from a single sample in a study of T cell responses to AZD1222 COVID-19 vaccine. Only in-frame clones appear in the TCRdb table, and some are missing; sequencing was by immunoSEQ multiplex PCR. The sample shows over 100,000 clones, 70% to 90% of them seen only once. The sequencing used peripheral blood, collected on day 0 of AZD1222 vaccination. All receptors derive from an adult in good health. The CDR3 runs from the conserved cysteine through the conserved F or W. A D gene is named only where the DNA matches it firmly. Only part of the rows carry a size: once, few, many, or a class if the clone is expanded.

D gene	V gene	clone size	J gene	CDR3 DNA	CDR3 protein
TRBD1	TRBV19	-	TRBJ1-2	TGTGCCAGTAGTACGGGACAGTCCTATGGCTACACCTTC	CASSTGQSYGYTF
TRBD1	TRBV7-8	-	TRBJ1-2	TGTGCCAGCAGCCCCCGGGACAGGGAGTATGGCTACACCTTC	CASSPRDREYGYTF
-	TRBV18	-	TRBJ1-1	TGTGCCAGCTCACCCGTGGGACCGTACATGAACACTGAAGCTTTCTTT	CASSPVGPYMNTEAFF
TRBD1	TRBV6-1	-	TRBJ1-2	TGTGCCAGCAGTGATTTAGGGACAGGGGGTCGTGGCTATGGCTACACCTTC	CASSDLGTGGRGYGYTF
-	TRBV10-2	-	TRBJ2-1	TGCGCCAGCAGCGAGAGTCCTCTCCGCCCCTACAATGAGCAGTTCTTC	CASSESPLRPYNEQFF
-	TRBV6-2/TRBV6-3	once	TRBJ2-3	TGTGCCAGCAGCTATGCGCGTCTGCAGACAGATACGCAGTATTTT	CASSYARLQTDTQYF
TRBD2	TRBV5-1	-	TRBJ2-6	TGCGCCAGCAGCCCGTGGGGGGGGGCTGGGGCCAACGTCCTGACTTTC	CASSPWGGAGANVLTF
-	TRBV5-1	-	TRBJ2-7	TGCGCCAGCAGCCCGGAAGGCACCTACGAGCAGTACTTC	CASSPEGTYEQYF
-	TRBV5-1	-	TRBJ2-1	TGCGCCAGCAGCTTCTCAGACAATGAGCAGTTCTTC	CASSFSDNEQFF
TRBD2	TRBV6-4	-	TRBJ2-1	TGTGCCAGCAGTGAACTAGCGGGCTCCTACAATGAGCAGTTCTTC	CASSELAGSYNEQFF
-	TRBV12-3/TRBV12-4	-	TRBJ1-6	TGTGCCAGCACCTGGACTAATTCACCCCTCCACTTT	CASTWTNSPLHF
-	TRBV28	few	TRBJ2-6	TGTGCCAGCAGTTTATGGTGGGGGGCCGGGGCCAACGTCCTGACTTTC	CASSLWWGAGANVLTF
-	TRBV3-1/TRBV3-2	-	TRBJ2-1	TGTGCCAGCAGCCATGTCTCCGTGGGTTACAATGAGCAGTTCTTC	CASSHVSVGYNEQFF
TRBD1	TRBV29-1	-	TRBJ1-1	TGCAGCGCTGCCAGGGGGCAGGACACTGAAGCTTTCTTT	CSAARGQDTEAFF
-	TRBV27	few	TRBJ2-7	TGTGCCAGCAGTTTGGCCACGGGGGAGCAGTACTTC	CASSLATGEQYF
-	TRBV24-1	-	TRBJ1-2	TGTGCCACCAGTGAGGGGGTGTATAGGGGCTACACCTTC	CATSEGVYRGYTF
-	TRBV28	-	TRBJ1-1	TGTGCCAGCAGTCCCCGACAGGATAGTGGCACTGAAGCTTTCTTT	CASSPRQDSGTEAFF
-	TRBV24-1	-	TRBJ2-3	TGTGCCACCAGTTGGGATGGAATTACGCAGTATTTT	CATSWDGITQYF
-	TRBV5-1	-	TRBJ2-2	TGCGCCAGCAGCTTAGGAGAGGGCCACTCCATACAGAACACCGGGGAGCTGTTTTTT	CASSLGEGHSIQNTGELFF
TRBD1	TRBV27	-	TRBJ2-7	TGTGCCAGCAAGGACAGGGGGCTTTACGAGCAGTACTTC	CASKDRGLYEQYF
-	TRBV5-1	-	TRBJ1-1	TGCGCCAGCACCCCAATGAACCTGAACACTGAAGCTTTCTTT	CASTPMNLNTEAFF
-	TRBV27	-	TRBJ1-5	TGTGCCAGCAGTCCCCGTATGGGGGGCGGGGGTCAGCCCCAGCATTTT	CASSPRMGGGGQPQHF
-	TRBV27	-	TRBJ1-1	TGTGCCAGCAGTTTATATTCAGGAGACACTGAAGCTTTCTTT	CASSLYSGDTEAFF
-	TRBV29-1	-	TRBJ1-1	TGCAGCGTTGAAGTCGTCGGGGGCACTGAAGCTTTCTTT	CSVEVVGGTEAFF
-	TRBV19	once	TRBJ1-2	TGTGCCAGTAGTGAGCCCGCCAGCCGAGGCTATGGCTACACCTTC	CASSEPASRGYGYTF
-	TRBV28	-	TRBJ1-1	TGTGCCAGCACTATCCCAGGGATCCCGAACACTGAAGCTTTCTTT	CASTIPGIPNTEAFF
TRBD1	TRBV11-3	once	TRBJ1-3	TGTGCCAGCAGCGCAGGGGGGATCTTCCCTGGAAACACCATATATTTT	CASSAGGIFPGNTIYF
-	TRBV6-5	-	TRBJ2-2	TGTGCCAGCTCCGGGGTCAGGGAGCTGTTTTTT	CASSGVRELFF
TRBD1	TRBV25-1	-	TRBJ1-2	TGTGCCAGCAGTGGGGGACAGATATATGGCTACACCTTC	CASSGGQIYGYTF
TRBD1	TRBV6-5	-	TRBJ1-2	TGTGCCAGCAGTTGGACAGGGGGTAACTATGGCTACACCTTC	CASSWTGGNYGYTF
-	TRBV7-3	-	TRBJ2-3	TGTGCCAGCAGCTTCGGAGGAAGCCCTAATACGCAGTATTTT	CASSFGGSPNTQYF
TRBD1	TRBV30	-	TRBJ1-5	TGTGCCTGGAGGCGACAGGGTGGCAATCAGCCCCAGCATTTT	CAWRRQGGNQPQHF
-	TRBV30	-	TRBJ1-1	TGTGCCTGGAGAGAAAGACTGCTGCTTGGTGAAGCTTTCTTT	CAWRERLLLGEAFF
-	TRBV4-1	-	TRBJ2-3	TGCGCCAGCCTCGGGGCGAGCACAGATACGCAGTATTTT	CASLGASTDTQYF
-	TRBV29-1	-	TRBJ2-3	TGCAGCGTTCGGTCGGATACGCAGTATTTT	CSVRSDTQYF
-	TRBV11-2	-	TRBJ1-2	TGTGCCAGCAGCTTAGGAGGGCAGGGCGCTGGCTACACCTTC	CASSLGGQGAGYTF
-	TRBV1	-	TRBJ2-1	TGCACCAGCAGCCCCCTGGATAGCCGGCGGAGGCATGAGCAGTTCTTC	CTSSPLDSRRRHEQFF
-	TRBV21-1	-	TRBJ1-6	TGTGCCAGCAGCAAATACCCTCGGGACAGGGGTACTTCACCCCTCCACTTT	CASSKYPRDRGTSPLHF
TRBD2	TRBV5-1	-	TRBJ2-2	TGCGCCAGCAGCTTGGCCCAAGCTAGCGGGCCACTTTCCAACACCGGGGAGCTGTTTTTT	CASSLAQASGPLSNTGELFF
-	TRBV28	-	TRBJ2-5	TGTGCCAGCAGTTTAGGGGAGACCCAGTACTTC	CASSLGETQYF
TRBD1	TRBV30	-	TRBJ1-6	TGTGCCTGGAGCCCCTTACAGGGGGGTTATAATTCACCCCTCCACTTT	CAWSPLQGGYNSPLHF
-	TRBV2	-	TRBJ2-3	TGTGCCAGCAGTACCGGGGGCAGGGGTCGGACAGATACGCAGTATTTT	CASSTGGRGRTDTQYF
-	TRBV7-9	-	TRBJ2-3	TGTGCCAGCAGCTCTATGTCGACAGTTCGCACAGATACGCAGTATTTT	CASSSMSTVRTDTQYF
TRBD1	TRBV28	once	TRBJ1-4	TGTGCCACCTGGGGCAGGGGGATATCAACTAATGAAAAACTGTTTTTT	CATWGRGISTNEKLFF